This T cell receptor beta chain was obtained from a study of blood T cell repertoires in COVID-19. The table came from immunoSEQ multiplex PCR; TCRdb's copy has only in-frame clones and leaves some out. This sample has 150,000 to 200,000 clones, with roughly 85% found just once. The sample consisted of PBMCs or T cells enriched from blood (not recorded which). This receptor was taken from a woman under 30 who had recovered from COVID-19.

CDR3 protein: CASSRQGASRDTEAFF. The CDR3 coding sequence is TGCGCCAGCAGCAGACAGGGGGCTTCTAGGGACACTGAAGCTTTCTTT. The chain combines TRBV5-1 with TRBJ1-1; TRBD1 aligns across 10 bases. The length of the CDR3 is 16 residues. CDR1 is SGHRS and CDR2 is YFSETQ in the germline V gene. The ends lost 4 bases at V and 3 bases at J; junction bases unmatched: 9.